The T cell receptor beta chain described here comes from a study of blood T cell repertoires in COVID-19. Across the study: Specimens from acute and convalescent COVID-19 originated in the United States, Italy and Spain. The cDNA or gDNA used as material had been derived from T cells, B-cell-depleted T cells, or PBMCs.

Per the authors' pipeline: Counts of nucleated cells, estimated from reference gene primer amplification, were obtained. Sequencing used immunoSEQ multiplex PCR; TCRdb keeps in-frame clones, though not all of them. From that table come the V and J calls and clone size; the DNA was used to work out D and trimming. The sample carries around 300,000 clones, just over 85% recorded once. This clonotype was obtained from a woman in her 30s with active or convalescent COVID-19. The sequencing input was peripheral blood.

The CDR3 region has the DNA TGTGCCAGCAGCAAAGGGACACTTAACACCGGGGAGCTGTTTTTT. This gives the protein CASSKGTLNTGELFF. The V call is TRBV21-1, the J call TRBJ2-2; the table assigns TRBD1, which was not confirmed against the DNA. TRBV21-1 is designated a pseudogene. The CDR3 spans 15 residues.